This T cell receptor beta chain was captured by sequencing in a study of control samples from healthy donors and cancer patients. Using immunoSEQ multiplex PCR, the repertoire was profiled, and TCRdb retains in-frame clones only, with some absent. The sample has about 100,000 clones, about 90% seen once. The germline CDR1 and CDR2 sequences are KGHSH and LQKENI. CDR3 length: 14 amino acids. V was clipped by 6 bases and J by 6 bases; unmatched bases: 10. This sequence joins TRBV18 and TRBJ1-1; TRBD1 matches at 7 bases. The clonotype originates from a woman in her fifties or sixties in good health. Material: blood. CDR3 DNA sequence: TGTGCCAGCTCCGAAGGGACAGTAGGGTCTGAAGCTTTCTTT. Residues: CASSEGTVGSEAFF.